These 19 T cell receptor beta chains were all obtained from the same sample, sequenced in a study of CD8+ T cells in alopecia areata. Extraction and reverse transcription of RNA yielded cDNA as the sequencing template. Method: immunoSEQ multiplex PCR; TCRdb's copy keeps in-frame clones and lacks some. The sample records around 250,000 clones, about 68% being singletons. Sequenced here: CD4+ T cells sorted from blood, sampled at week 0. The receptors originated from a human donor with alopecia areata.

This rearrangement joins TRBV30 to TRBJ1-6; 7 nucleotides match TRBD1. Looked up from germline, CDR1 is GTSNPN and CDR2 is SVGIG (reference sequence). This CDR3 contains 15 residues. V lost 2 bases to trimming and J lost 7 bases; unmatched junction nucleotides: 8. The CDR3 bases are TGTGCCTGGAGTCTAAGAGGGACAGCAAATTCACCCCTCCACTTT. As protein: CAWSLRGTANSPLHF.

The rearrangement joins TRBV30 to TRBJ1-6, with D possibly TRBD1 on 5 matching bases. The CDR3 extends over 14 amino acids. Deletions cut 0 bases from V and 10 bases from J, with 13 bases between. Germline lookup yields CDR1 GTSNPN and CDR2 SVGIG (reference sequence). The CDR3 is CAWSVRGAGSPLHF. CDR3 nucleotides: TGTGCCTGGAGTGTTAGAGGGGCAGGGTCACCCCTCCACTTT.

This clone was recorded a few times. This chain connects TRBV29-1 to TRBJ2-6; a possible D gene is TRBD1 (5 bases). CDR1 is SQVTM, CDR2 ANQGSEA, per germline. The V and J ends lost 6 bases and 1 base respectively, with 13 bases between them. The CDR3 spans 15 residues. The CDR3 loop is CSVAKQGSGANVLTF. The CDR3 DNA sequence: TGCAGCGTAGCAAAGCAGGGTTCTGGGGCCAACGTCCTGACTTTC.

The J gene is TRBJ2-4, the V gene TRBV6-1; D may match TRBD1 or TRBD2 (5 bases each). Germline V gene sequence: CDR1 MNHNS, CDR2 SASEGT. The CDR3 consists of 13 residues. With 5 bases removed from V and 12 bases from J, the gap between germline ends came to 17 bases. CDR3 DNA sequence: TGTGCCAGCAGTTTTGGGACCTCGCCCACTCAGTACTTC. Residues: CASSFGTSPTQYF.

The J gene is TRBJ1-5, the V gene TRBV12-5; D is uncertain. V gave up 0 bases and J gave up 8 bases, with 2 bases separating them. Germline V gene sequence: CDR1 LGHNT, CDR2 FRNRAP. The CDR3 length is 11 residues. The CDR3 reads CASGLVEPQHF. In DNA, the CDR3 is TGTGCTAGTGGTTTGGTAGAGCCCCAGCATTTT.

The V call is TRBV5-1, the J call TRBJ2-1; unclear D gene. Per germline, CDR1 SGHRS and CDR2 YFSETQ. The CDR3 runs 14 residues. Between the trimmed V and J ends, which lost 4 bases and 5 bases, there was a span of 13 bases. The CDR3 sequence: CASSHFGENNEQFF. CDR3 in DNA: TGCGCCAGCAGCCATTTTGGGGAAAACAATGAGCAGTTCTTC.

This clone showed up just a few times. Other DNA sequences in this specimen translate into the identical CDR3. Here the CDR3 reads CAWTDGNYGYTF. For the CDR3, the DNA is TGTGCCTGGACGGACGGAAACTATGGCTACACCTTC. The rearrangement links TRBV30 to TRBJ1-2; D uncertain. With 4 bases removed from V and 2 bases from J, the gap between germline ends came to 8 bases. Germline CDR1 and CDR2: GTSNPN and SVGIG (reference sequence). The CDR3 contains 12 residues. Using reference TRBV30 and TRBJ1-2 for the parts outside the CDR3, the full variable domain is SQTIHQWPATLVQPVGSPLSLECTVEGTSNPNLYWYRQAAGRGLQLLFYSVGIGQISSEVPQNLSASRPQDRQFILSSKKLLLSDSGFYLCAWTDGNYGYTFGSGTRLTVV.

This clone was recorded a few times. The rearrangement links TRBV6-6 to TRBJ2-1; 7 bases map to TRBD2. Trimming cost V 5 bases and J 5 bases; bases outside gene matches: 9. In germline, CDR1 is MNHNY, CDR2 SVGAGI (reference sequence). This CDR3 spans 15 amino acids. CDR3 region: CASSPEAGVDNEQFF. CDR3 nucleotide sequence: TGTGCCAGCAGTCCGGAGGCGGGGGTGGACAATGAGCAGTTCTTC.

There are a few counts of this clone. This chain connects TRBV5-1 to TRBJ2-3; 12 bases fit TRBD2. The CDR3 has 17 residues. Germline CDR1 reads SGHRS; CDR2 reads YFSETQ. With V trimmed by 4 bases and J by 2 bases, 8 bases remained unmatched. CDR3 coding DNA: TGCGCCAGCAGCCCGTCGACTAGCGGGGGCCCCACAGATACGCAGTATTTT. Translated: CASSPSTSGGPTDTQYF.

The chain uses TRBV27 and TRBJ1-5; TRBD1 aligns across 8 bases. This CDR3 is built from 15 residues. The V gene's germline CDR1 is MNHEY and CDR2 SMNVEV (reference sequence). V lost 6 bases to trimming and J lost 6 bases; unmatched junction nucleotides: 10. CDR3 amino acids: CASSATGGESQPQHF. The CDR3 nucleotides read TGTGCCAGCAGCGCAACAGGGGGTGAGAGTCAGCCCCAGCATTTT.

This chain connects TRBV15 to TRBJ1-6; D may be TRBD1 (5 bases). The V end lost 4 bases, the J end lost 6 bases, and 13 bases lay between the germline ends. The CDR3 contains 15 residues. CDR1 and CDR2 (germline): LNHNV, YYDKDF (reference sequence). In DNA form, the CDR3 reads TGTGCCACCAGCACCGGGGACCGTCCTAATTCACCCCTCCACTTT. It is translated as CATSTGDRPNSPLHF.

CDR3 DNA sequence: TGCAGCGTTGAAGCTAGTAATGAAAAACTGTTTTTT. Translating gives CSVEASNEKLFF. The chain couples TRBV29-1 to TRBJ1-4; D remains ambiguous. V gave up 1 base and J gave up 4 bases, with 4 bases separating them. CDR3 length: 12 residues. CDR1 and CDR2 from the germline V gene are SQVTM and ANQGSEA.

The rearrangement links TRBV5-6 to TRBJ2-3; D remains unclear. In germline, CDR1 is SGHDT, CDR2 YYEEEE. V lost 1 base to trimming and J lost 0 bases, with 12 bases between them. This CDR3 is 16 amino acids long. The CDR3 coding sequence is TGTGCCAGCAGCTTGAGGGCAGGATATAGCACAGATACGCAGTATTTT. Its translation is CASSLRAGYSTDTQYF.

The chain is built from TRBV5-1 and TRBJ2-4, with 8 bases identical to TRBD1. CDR1 and CDR2 (germline): SGHRS, YFSETQ. The CDR3 is 13 amino acids. The junction had 4 bases not matched to a gene; V was cut back by 4 bases and J by 7 bases. The CDR3 DNA reads as TGCGCCAGCAGCATGACAGGGGAGAACATTCAGTACTTC. As protein: CASSMTGENIQYF.

This clone was detected once. V usage is TRBV14 and J usage is TRBJ1-6, with D hard to call. The V and J ends lost 3 bases and 7 bases respectively, with 4 bases between them. Germline V gene lookup returns CDR1 SGHDN and CDR2 FVKESK. The CDR3 contains 12 residues. CDR3 in amino acids: CASSHRNSPLHF. As DNA, the CDR3 is TGTGCCAGCAGCCACAGGAATTCACCCCTCCACTTT.

This sequence joins TRBV5-4 and TRBJ2-5, with D tentatively TRBD1 or TRBD2 (6 bases each). In germline, CDR1 is SGHNT, CDR2 YYREEE (reference sequence). Trimming removed 1 base at V and 2 bases at J, with 12 bases between. There are 15 residues in the CDR3. The CDR3 loop reads CASSLLRRGQETQYF. The CDR3 bases are TGTGCCAGCAGCTTGTTGAGGAGGGGGCAAGAGACCCAGTACTTC.

The chain has TRBV29-1 and TRBJ2-5, with TRBD2 matching 10 bases. V was clipped by 4 bases and J by 5 bases; unmatched bases: 4. The CDR3 is made up of 13 amino acids. CDR1 SQVTM and CDR2 ANQGSEA come from the germline V gene. CDR3 nucleotide sequence: TGCAGCGTTGTCCCGACTAGCGGGGAGACCCAGTACTTC. This translates into CSVVPTSGETQYF.

The chain combines TRBV29-1 with TRBJ2-7, with 7 positions matching TRBD1. Germline V gives CDR1 SQVTM, CDR2 ANQGSEA. This CDR3 is 13 amino acids long. After removal of 6 bases from V and 0 bases from J, the junction contained 5 bases not matched to a gene. Here the CDR3 reads CSVLTGNSYEQYF. For the CDR3, the DNA is TGCAGCGTCCTGACAGGGAACTCCTACGAGCAGTACTTC.

The rearrangement links TRBV7-9 to TRBJ2-3; TRBD2 aligns across 7 bases. V shed 1 base and J 1 base; nucleotides not matched to a gene: 5. This CDR3 spans 16 amino acids. Germline CDR1 reads SEHNR; CDR2 reads FQNEAQ (reference sequence). This CDR3 is CASSLVASGGTDTQYF. The CDR3 DNA reads as TGTGCCAGCAGCTTAGTGGCGAGCGGGGGCACAGATACGCAGTATTTT. The complete variable domain, with remaining parts taken from reference TRBV7-9 and TRBJ2-3, reads DTGVSQNPRHKITKRGQNVTFRCDPISEHNRLYWYRQTLGQGPEFLTYFQNEAQLEKSRLLSDRFSAERPKGSFSTLEIQRTEQGDSAMYLCASSLVASGGTDTQYFGPGTRLTVL.